This TCR beta chain comes out of a study of blood T cell repertoires in COVID-19. Study in general: In each case, the material was cDNA or gDNA derived from T cells, B-cell-depleted T cells, or PBMCs.

The CDR3 is made up of 19 amino acids. Germline V gene sequence: CDR1 SGHTA, CDR2 FQGNSA. J gave up 3 bases and V 5 bases, and 20 bases lay outside the gene matches. Original processing methods: Amplification from reference gene primers served as the basis for estimated nucleated cell counts. TCRdb's table, derived via immunoSEQ multiplex PCR, lists solely in-frame clones and lacks some. V and J calls and clone size follow that table, whereas D and trimming were derived from the DNA. The top ten hold roughly 17% of the sample, which has 150,000 to 200,000 clones, roughly 79% seen once. This clone was detected once.

V and J are TRBV7-2 and TRBJ2-7; TRBD1 aligns across 9 bases. The clonotype originates from a man in his 60s with active or convalescent COVID-19. Sequenced input: peripheral blood. The CDR3 region is CASSTSSYRGLNPVYEQYF. CDR3 sequence (DNA): TGTGCCAGCAGCACCTCCTCCTACAGGGGGCTAAACCCGGTCTACGAGCAGTACTTC.